The 14 T cell receptor beta chains presented below share a single source sample, sequenced in a study of blood T cell repertoires in COVID-19. Method: immunoSEQ multiplex PCR; TCRdb's copy keeps in-frame clones and lacks some. The table shows more than 85,000 clones, with under 90% occurring only once. The specimen sequenced was peripheral blood. Receptors were obtained from a woman aged 70-85 years with acute or convalescent COVID-19.

V and J are TRBV19 and TRBJ1-1, with 10 bases aligning to TRBD1. The CDR3 has 15 residues. Germline V lookup: CDR1 LNHDA, CDR2 SQIVND (reference sequence). The junction had 5 bases not matched to a gene; V was cut back by 3 bases and J by 4 bases. In DNA, the CDR3 is TGTGCCAGTAGTATGCGGACAGGGGGGCCCACTGAAGCTTTCTTT. Protein sequence: CASSMRTGGPTEAFF.

The chain links TRBV4-1 to TRBJ2-7; tentatively, D is TRBD1 (5 bases). The length of the CDR3 is 14 residues. Germline V gene lookup returns CDR1 MGHRA and CDR2 YSYEKL. V lost 1 base to trimming and J lost 2 bases, with 9 bases between them. CDR3 in amino acids: CASSQVSRAYEQYF. The CDR3 DNA reads as TGCGCCAGCAGCCAAGTAAGCAGGGCCTACGAGCAGTACTTC.

The rearrangement uses TRBV28 and TRBJ1-1; D is unresolved. CDR1 MDHEN and CDR2 SYDVKM come from the germline V gene. This CDR3 spans 11 amino acids. V was clipped by 2 bases and J by 7 bases, with 5 bases between them. DNA for the CDR3: TGTGCCAGCAGTTTACACATTGAAGCTTTCTTT. As protein: CASSLHIEAFF.

CDR3 residues: CASGLAGAQSVAGQFF. CDR3 nucleotides: TGTGCCAGTGGACTAGCGGGAGCTCAGAGTGTTGCCGGGCAGTTCTTC. This sequence joins TRBV19 and TRBJ2-1; 13 nucleotides line up with TRBD2. Germline CDR1 is LNHDA and CDR2 is SQIVND (reference sequence). J gave up 12 bases and V 8 bases, and 16 bases lay outside the gene matches. There are 16 residues in the CDR3.

The chain links TRBV7-2 to TRBJ2-2; D might be TRBD1 (5 bases). CDR3 size: 14 residues. V was clipped by 4 bases and J by 6 bases, with 12 bases between them. The germline V gene has CDR1 SGHTA and CDR2 FQGNSA. CDR3 bases: TGTGCCAGCAGCTCGCAGGGAATCGCCGGGGAGCTGTTTTTT. Residues: CASSSQGIAGELFF.

This chain joins TRBV20-1 and TRBJ2-7, with D possibly being TRBD1 (5 bases). Germline V gene sequence: CDR1 DFQATT, CDR2 SNEGSKA (reference sequence). V shed 6 bases and J shed 3 bases, with 9 bases lying between them. The CDR3 is 11 amino acids. The chain's CDR3 is CSAIRDYEQYF. The DNA of the CDR3 is TGCAGTGCCATCAGGGACTACGAGCAGTACTTC.

The gene calls are TRBV9 and TRBJ1-1; 8 positions agree with TRBD1. CDR1 and CDR2 (germline): SGDLS, YYNGEE. The CDR3 is made up of 16 amino acids. The J segment lost 0 bases and the V segment lost 3 bases, leaving 7 bases of the junction unmatched. Written as DNA, the CDR3 is TGTGCCAGCAGCGGTAGGACAGGGCTTATGAACACTGAAGCTTTCTTT. Translating it yields CASSGRTGLMNTEAFF.

The CDR3: CASSLGQGAVQPQHF. The CDR3 region has the DNA TGCGCCAGCAGCTTGGGCCAGGGGGCAGTTCAGCCCCAGCATTTT. V usage is TRBV5-1 and J usage is TRBJ1-5, with 8 bases identical to TRBD1. This CDR3 is built from 15 residues. The V gene's germline CDR1 is SGHRS and CDR2 YFSETQ. V lost 0 bases to trimming and J lost 6 bases; unmatched junction nucleotides: 5.

In the case of this clone: The sample carries other DNA sequences with the same CDR3. This chain joins TRBV11-2 and TRBJ2-3; no clear D gene. V lost 5 bases to trimming and J lost 2 bases, with 2 bases between them. The CDR3 sequence is 11 residues long. Looked up from germline, CDR1 is SGHAT and CDR2 is FQNNGV. The CDR3 region has the DNA TGTGCCAGCAGCCACACAGATACGCAGTATTTT. Its protein product is CASSHTDTQYF.

This clone was seen a handful of times. The CDR3 nucleotides read TGTGCCAGCTCACCAACAGGGCCCTACGAGCAGTACGTC. Protein: CASSPTGPYEQYV. The chain combines TRBV18 with TRBJ2-7, with D perhaps TRBD1 (6 bases). In germline, CDR1 is KGHSH, CDR2 LQKENI. The length of the CDR3 is 13 residues. V lost 2 bases and J lost 2, with 7 bases in between.

This sequence joins TRBV18 and TRBJ2-1; 7 positions match TRBD1. The CDR3 has 14 amino acids. Germline CDR1 is KGHSH and CDR2 is LQKENI. Losses at the gene ends were 5 bases for V and 5 bases for J; bases not matched to a gene: 6. CDR3 sequence: CASSKRTGDNEQFF. The CDR3 DNA reads TGTGCCAGCTCAAAGCGGACAGGCGACAATGAGCAGTTCTTC.

On this clone: At the DNA level, this CDR3 is encoded by other sequences in the same sample as well. The rearrangement uses TRBV18 and TRBJ2-5; 7 nucleotides align to TRBD2. Trimming removed 3 bases from V and 4 bases from J; junction bases left unmatched: 2. In germline, CDR1 is KGHSH, CDR2 LQKENI. CDR3 length: 13 amino acids. The DNA for the CDR3 is TGTGCCAGCTCACCGGGACTACGAGAGACCCAGTACTTC. As protein: CASSPGLRETQYF.

The chain combines TRBV6-1 with TRBJ1-5; no clear D. The germline V gene has CDR1 MNHNS and CDR2 SASEGT. CDR3 size: 14 residues. Trimming shortened V by 2 bases and J by 7 bases, and 12 bases separated the two germline ends. The CDR3 DNA is TGTGCCAGCAGTGAACGTCACAAAGAACAGCCCCAGCATTTT. Encoded protein: CASSERHKEQPQHF.

This clone was counted only a few times. The rearrangement uses TRBV11-2 and TRBJ2-1; TRBD2 matches 9 bases. Unmatched junction bases numbered 9, after V lost 1 base and J lost 8 bases. The V gene's germline CDR1 is SGHAT and CDR2 FQNNGV. The CDR3 contains 16 residues. The CDR3: CASSLGAGGQVDEQFF. CDR3 DNA: TGTGCCAGCAGCTTAGGAGCGGGGGGCCAGGTAGATGAGCAGTTCTTC. Complete variable domain (other parts from reference TRBV11-2 and TRBJ2-1): EAGVAQSPRYKIIEKRQSVAFWCNPISGHATLYWYQQILGQGPKLLIQFQNNGVVDDSQLPKDRFSAERLKGVDSTLKIQPAKLEDSAVYLCASSLGAGGQVDEQFFGPGTRLTVL.